The 28 T cell receptor beta chains listed next were all sequenced from one sample in a study of blood T cell repertoires in COVID-19. The protocol was immunoSEQ multiplex PCR, while the TCRdb copy is restricted to in-frame clones and leaves out a portion. The sample contains tens of thousands of clones, about 86% of which appear only once. Sequencing was done on a sample of peripheral blood. All receptors come from a woman in her sixties with acute or convalescent COVID-19.

The chain is built from TRBV9 and TRBJ2-1; D perhaps matches TRBD1 (6 bases). V gave up 0 bases and J gave up 5 bases, with 12 bases separating them. Germline loops: CDR1 SGDLS, CDR2 YYNGEE. There are 15 residues in the CDR3. The CDR3 spells CASSVAGHINNEQFF. The CDR3 nucleotides read TGTGCCAGCAGCGTAGCGGGACACATAAACAATGAGCAGTTCTTC.

The chain combines TRBV6-2 or TRBV6-3 with TRBJ1-4; D uncertain. The CDR3 consists of 14 residues. Germline lookup yields CDR1 MNHEY and CDR2 SVGEGT. V gave up 0 bases and J gave up 8 bases, with 10 bases separating them. CDR3 region: CASSYSRLREKLFF. Written as DNA, the CDR3 is TGTGCCAGCAGTTACTCGAGGCTGAGAGAAAAACTGTTTTTT.

The genes are TRBV6-5 and TRBJ1-5, with 8 positions matching TRBD1. The CDR3 length is 13 residues. Germline values: CDR1 MNHEY, CDR2 SVGAGI. Losses at the gene ends were 8 bases for V and 4 bases for J; bases not matched to a gene: 4. The CDR3: CASGRDRNQPQHF. CDR3 coding DNA: TGTGCCAGCGGCCGGGACAGGAATCAGCCCCAGCATTTT.

The J gene is TRBJ1-2, the V gene TRBV6-1; 10 positions match TRBD1. The CDR3 length is 17 residues. The germline CDR1 and CDR2 sequences are MNHNS and SASEGT. V dropped 2 bases and J dropped 6; count of bases not matched to a gene: 12. CDR3: CASSERGGDRGLDGYTF. The DNA of the CDR3 is TGTGCCAGCAGTGAACGAGGGGGAGACAGGGGGCTCGATGGCTACACCTTC.

The chain uses TRBV18 and TRBJ1-4; D is perhaps TRBD1 (5 bases). This CDR3 contains 16 residues. V lost 1 base to trimming and J lost 7 bases, with 16 bases between them. Germline lookup yields CDR1 KGHSH and CDR2 LQKENI. The CDR3 region has the DNA TGTGCCAGCTCACCACTCCCCCTGGGGCCAAGTGAAAAACTGTTTTTT. Its protein is CASSPLPLGPSEKLFF.

The J gene is TRBJ2-2, the V gene TRBV7-6, with 7 bases that match TRBD1. The CDR3 covers 17 residues. Looked up from germline, CDR1 is SGHVS and CDR2 is FNYEAQ. Trimming at V came to 5 bases and at J to 2 bases, leaving 11 bases not matched to a gene. The CDR3 region has the DNA TGTGCCAGCAGCCGTTTGACAGGGCCGGTCAACACCGGGGAGCTGTTTTTT. It is translated as CASSRLTGPVNTGELFF.

The chain employs TRBV11-2 and TRBJ2-5, with 8 nucleotides matching TRBD2. Unmatched junction bases numbered 11, after V lost 1 base and J lost 4 bases. The CDR3 runs to 17 residues. The germline V gene has CDR1 SGHAT and CDR2 FQNNGV. DNA for the CDR3: TGTGCCAGCAGCTTAGTTCGTCTTAGCGGGGCAGGAGAGACCCAGTACTTC. As protein: CASSLVRLSGAGETQYF.

The genes are TRBV12-3 or TRBV12-4 and TRBJ1-1, with D maybe TRBD1 (5 bases). Trimming stripped 5 bases from V and 3 bases from J, with 10 bases between. The CDR3 consists of 13 residues. In DNA form, the CDR3 reads TGTGCCAGCAGTCAACTCAGGGACACTGAAGCTTTCTTT. Translating it yields CASSQLRDTEAFF.

This clone was seen more than once but under ten times. V is TRBV6-2 or TRBV6-3 and J is TRBJ2-7; D gene uncertain. The CDR3 has 13 residues. Trimming removed 2 bases from V and 2 bases from J, with 7 bases in between. Germline CDR1 is MNHEY and CDR2 is SVGEGT. CDR3: CASSYGPTYEQYF. The CDR3 nucleotides are TGTGCCAGCAGTTACGGCCCCACCTACGAGCAGTACTTC.

This chain uses TRBV30 with TRBJ2-7, with D possibly being TRBD2 (6 bases). The CDR3 spans 20 residues. The germline V gene encodes CDR1 GTSNPN and CDR2 SVGIG (reference sequence). With 4 bases removed from V and 0 bases from J, the gap between germline ends came to 31 bases. DNA of the CDR3: TGTGCCTGGAACGGGGGACCTAAATCCCCCGCTAGGGCAAACTCCTACGAGCAGTACTTC. It translates to CAWNGGPKSPARANSYEQYF.

CDR3 residues: CASSMGAQGNYGYTF. CDR3 coding DNA: TGTGCCAGTAGTATGGGGGCGCAGGGGAACTATGGCTACACCTTC. This chain connects TRBV19 to TRBJ1-2; a weak D match, TRBD1 (6 bases). V shed 3 bases and J shed 2 bases, with 13 bases lying between them. The length of the CDR3 is 15 residues. Germline CDR1 and CDR2: LNHDA and SQIVND (reference sequence).

The J gene is TRBJ2-7, the V gene TRBV11-2, with D perhaps matching TRBD2 (5 bases). CDR1 and CDR2 from the germline V gene are SGHAT and FQNNGV. V shed 2 bases and J shed 7 bases, with 15 bases lying between them. The CDR3 consists of 14 residues. DNA for the CDR3: TGTGCCAGCAGCTTAAACGCGGGTCCGGAAGAGCAGTACTTC. It specifies CASSLNAGPEEQYF.

The V gene is TRBV3-1 (or the pseudogene TRBV3-2), the J gene TRBJ2-5; weak D call: TRBD1 (6 bases). The V end lost 3 bases, the J end lost 5 bases, and 16 bases lay between the germline ends. The V gene's germline CDR1 is LGHDT and CDR2 YNNKEL (reference sequence). This CDR3 spans 15 amino acids. CDR3 nucleotides: TGTGCCAGCAGCCAGCCGGGCCTCCAGGGGGAGACCCAGTACTTC. It codes for CASSQPGLQGETQYF.

The CDR3 sequence is CASSSPRSSYNSPLHF. The CDR3 coding sequence is TGTGCCAGCAGCTCGCCCCGGAGCTCCTATAATTCACCCCTCCACTTT. The chain has TRBV7-2 and TRBJ1-6; no firm D call. The CDR3 extends over 16 amino acids. The germline CDR1 and CDR2 sequences are SGHTA and FQGNSA. V lost 4 bases and J 0 bases, leaving 10 bases between the germline ends.

The chain carries TRBV25-1 and TRBJ2-1; 8 bases are a match to TRBD1. Germline CDR1 MGHDK, CDR2 SYGVNS. The CDR3 is made up of 13 amino acids. J gave up 9 bases and V 2 bases, and 3 bases lay outside the gene matches. The CDR3 spells CASSERQGPEQFF. The DNA of the CDR3 is TGTGCCAGCAGTGAAAGACAGGGGCCTGAGCAGTTCTTC.

Written as DNA, the CDR3 is TGTGCCAGCAGCTTGGATTTCGGCACCATATATTTT. This encodes CASSLDFGTIYF. V is TRBV5-4 and J is TRBJ1-3; no firm D call. Germline CDR1 is SGHNT and CDR2 is YYREEE (reference sequence). The CDR3 is made up of 12 amino acids. V was trimmed by 0 bases and J by 9 bases, leaving 7 bases between them.

As to this clone: The sample has other DNA sequences that encode this CDR3 too. CDR3: CASSVGTTSYNEQFF. In DNA, the CDR3 is TGTGCCAGCAGCGTAGGAACGACTTCCTACAATGAGCAGTTCTTC. The genes are TRBV9 and TRBJ2-1; D gene ambiguous. V shed 0 bases and J shed 1 base, with 8 bases lying between them. CDR3 length: 15 amino acids. Germline-derived CDR1 and CDR2 are SGDLS and YYNGEE.

The V gene is TRBV6-5, the J gene TRBJ1-1, with TRBD1 identical over 7 bases. The V gene end was trimmed by 5 bases and the J gene end by 1 base; junction bases not matched to a gene: 4. Germline CDR1 and CDR2: MNHEY and SVGAGI. This CDR3 is built from 14 residues. Here the CDR3 DNA reads TGTGCCAGCAGTATCCGGACAGGGAACACTGAAGCTTTCTTT. Translating gives CASSIRTGNTEAFF.

The V and J genes are TRBV10-3 and TRBJ2-7, with 10 bases that match TRBD1. This CDR3 spans 16 amino acids. V was clipped by 3 bases and J by 0 bases; unmatched bases: 5. CDR1 and CDR2 (germline): ENHRY, SYGVKD. The CDR3 coding sequence is TGTGCCATCAGTGAACGACAGGGGGCAGTCTCCTACGAGCAGTACTTC. The encoded protein is CAISERQGAVSYEQYF.

The chain recombines TRBV5-1 with TRBJ2-5, with 11 positions matching TRBD2. Germline V gene data show CDR1 as SGHRS and CDR2 as YFSETQ. The CDR3 runs 16 residues. Trimming took 5 bases from V and 5 from J; bases not matched to a gene: 11. In nucleotides, the CDR3 is TGCGCCAGCAGGGGATTAGCGGGGGGGCCTGAGGAGACCCAGTACTTC. As protein: CASRGLAGGPEETQYF.

The gene calls are TRBV2 and TRBJ2-2, with a tentative D call TRBD1 (5 bases). Germline CDR1 SNHLY, CDR2 FYNNEI. This CDR3 has 12 amino acids. With 10 bases removed from V and 6 bases from J, the gap between germline ends came to 12 bases. CDR3 sequence reads: CATLRESGELFF. The CDR3 DNA is TGTGCCACCCTCAGGGAATCCGGGGAGCTGTTTTTT. Drawing the rest from reference TRBV2 and TRBJ2-2, the complete variable domain is EPEVTQTPSHQVTQMGQEVILRCVPISNHLYFYWYRQILGQKVEFLVSFYNNEISEKSEIFDDQFSVERPDGSNFTLKIRSTKLEDSAMYFCATLRESGELFFGEGSRLTVL.

The V gene is TRBV5-1, the J gene TRBJ2-2, with 11 bases identical to TRBD1. Per the germline V gene, CDR1 is SGHRS and CDR2 is YFSETQ. With 3 bases clipped from V and 8 bases from J, the junction kept 6 bases outside the gene matches. The CDR3 runs 15 residues. The CDR3 coding sequence is TGCGCCAGCAGCTGGACAGGGGGCGGTGGAGGGGAGCTGTTTTTT. As protein: CASSWTGGGGGELFF.

The V and J genes are TRBV6-1 and TRBJ1-2; D is possibly TRBD1 (5 bases). Germline CDR1 and CDR2: MNHNS and SASEGT. This CDR3 region has 16 residues. Trimming cost V 3 bases and J 0 bases, with 14 bases left between them. Written as DNA, the CDR3 is TGTGCCAGCAGTGACCTACGGCAGGGCACTAACTATGGCTACACCTTC. Protein product: CASSDLRQGTNYGYTF.

V gene TRBV6-5 combines with J gene TRBJ2-5, with 7 bases aligning to TRBD1. From germline, CDR1 is MNHEY and CDR2 SVGAGI. The CDR3 spans 15 residues. Germline trimming cut 8 bases from V and 4 bases from J; bases unmatched to any gene: 13. This CDR3 reads CASPDRERGGETQYF. The CDR3 DNA reads TGTGCCAGCCCTGACAGGGAGCGAGGTGGAGAGACCCAGTACTTC.

V usage is TRBV5-1 and J usage is TRBJ1-1; 7 nucleotides line up with TRBD1. Per germline, CDR1 SGHRS and CDR2 YFSETQ. The CDR3 totals 16 residues. Trimming took 4 bases from V and 0 from J; bases not matched to a gene: 9. The CDR3 DNA is TGCGCCAGCAGCCGCATGGACAGGCCCATGAACACTGAAGCTTTCTTT. Its translation: CASSRMDRPMNTEAFF.

The rearrangement joins TRBV4-1 to TRBJ1-2; possible D gene TRBD1, 6 bases. The CDR3 length is 15 residues. V was shortened by 0 bases and J by 6 bases, with 14 bases between the two germline ends. Germline CDR1 reads MGHRA; CDR2 reads YSYEKL. Written as DNA, the CDR3 is TGCGCCAGCAGCCAAGATCCCCAGGGGAGGGATGGCTACACCTTC. It encodes CASSQDPQGRDGYTF.

The chain couples TRBV24-1 to TRBJ2-3; D is perhaps TRBD1 (6 bases). With 2 bases removed from V and 4 bases from J, the gap between germline ends came to 15 bases. The CDR3 totals 16 residues. CDR1 is KGHDR, CDR2 SFDVKD, per germline. CDR3 DNA: TGTGCCACCAGTGATTCGCAGGGGCAGGAGTCAGATACGCAGTATTTT. It specifies CATSDSQGQESDTQYF.

The chain couples TRBV6-5 to TRBJ1-1; TRBD1 is a possible D gene (5 bases). V was trimmed by 11 bases and J by 1 base, leaving 14 bases between them. CDR3 length equals 13 residues. The germline V gene has CDR1 MNHEY and CDR2 SVGAGI. CDR3 nucleotide sequence: TGTGCCTCAAAGGGAGGACAGAACACTGAAGCTTTCTTT. Amino acids: CASKGGQNTEAFF.